The TCR beta chain described here comes from a study of cytotoxic CD8 clonotypes in ibrutinib-treated CLL. On the study more broadly: After a median of about 70 months, some 14 patients stayed remitted and about 12 progressed; responses had been partial in around 25 and complete in 2. Sample averages reached 250,000 or so productive templates and 80,000 to 100,000 productive rearrangements. Study outcomes and limitations: Rising at ibrutinib response, clonality subsequently fell back toward baseline at progression. The public clonotypes identified were infrequent and showed contraction or stability on treatment.

Sequenced by immunoSEQ multiplex PCR; TCRdb stores in-frame clones only, minus some. The data hold 50,000 or so clones, with 70% to 90% observed a single time. Note on this clone: Its antigen is unknown.

The CDR3 is 12 residues long. The V end lost 3 bases, the J end lost 1 base, and 7 bases lay between the germline ends. Germline V gene sequence: CDR1 GTSNPN, CDR2 SVGIG (reference sequence). The clonotype originates from a human donor with chronic lymphocytic leukemia. This material consisted of PBMCs, taken after 24 months of ibrutinib treatment. The chain carries TRBV30 and TRBJ2-7, with D uncertain. The CDR3 DNA follows: TGTGCCTGGAGCCCGGAGTCCTACGAGCAGTACTTC. This gives the protein CAWSPESYEQYF.